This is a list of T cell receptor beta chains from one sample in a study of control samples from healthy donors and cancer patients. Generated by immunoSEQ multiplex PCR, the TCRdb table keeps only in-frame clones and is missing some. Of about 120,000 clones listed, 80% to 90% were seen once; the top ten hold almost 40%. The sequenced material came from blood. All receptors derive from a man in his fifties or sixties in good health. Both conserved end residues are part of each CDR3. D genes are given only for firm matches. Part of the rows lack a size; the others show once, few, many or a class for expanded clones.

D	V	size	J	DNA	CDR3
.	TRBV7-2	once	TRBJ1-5	TGTGCCAGCAGCTTAGCGTCCTTGGGGTTGGGTCAGCCCCAGCATTTT	CASSLASLGLGQPQHF
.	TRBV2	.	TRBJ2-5	TGTGCCAGCAGTGAACCGGGACAACGAGAGACCCAGTACTTC	CASSEPGQRETQYF
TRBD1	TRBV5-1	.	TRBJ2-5	TGCGCCAGCAGCCCCGGGACAGGGGACAGCGAGACCCAGTACTTC	CASSPGTGDSETQYF
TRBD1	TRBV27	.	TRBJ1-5	TGTGCCAGCAGTTTAAGGGCAGGGGGAGGGCAGCCCCAGCATTTT	CASSLRAGGGQPQHF
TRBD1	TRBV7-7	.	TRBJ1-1	TGTGCCAGCAGTACGGACAGGGGCACTGAAGCTTTCTTT	CASSTDRGTEAFF
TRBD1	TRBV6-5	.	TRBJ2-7	TGTGCCAGCAGCGAGATGCAGGGGGCAATCTACGAGCAGTACTTC	CASSEMQGAIYEQYF
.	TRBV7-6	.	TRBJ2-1	TGTGCCAGCAGCGAGGCGGGGCAGGTTTACAATGAGCAGTTCTTC	CASSEAGQVYNEQFF
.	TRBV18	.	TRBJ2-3	TGTGCCAGCCCCCCGTCTGACGGGGACCCTATAGATACGCAGTATTTT	CASPPSDGDPIDTQYF
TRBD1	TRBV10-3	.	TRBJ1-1	TGTGCCATCAGTGGGAGACAGGGGGCGAGCACTGAAGCTTTCTTT	CAISGRQGASTEAFF
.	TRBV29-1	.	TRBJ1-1	TGCAGCGCCCTGACAGGAAAAGTCACTGAAGCTTTCTTT	CSALTGKVTEAFF
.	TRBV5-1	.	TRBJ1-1	TGCGCCAGCAGCTTGGGAGTGGACGTGAACACTGAAGCTTTCTTT	CASSLGVDVNTEAFF
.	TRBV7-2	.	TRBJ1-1	TGTGCCAGCAGCTTAGCGAGGAGCTCTGAAGCTTTCTTT	CASSLARSSEAFF
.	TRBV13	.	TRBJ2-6	TGTGCCAGCAGCTTAGGTAGCTCTGGGGCCAACGTCCTGACTTTC	CASSLGSSGANVLTF
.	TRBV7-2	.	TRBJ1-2	TGTGCCAGCAGCTTCGCAGGGACTAACTATGGCTACACCTTC	CASSFAGTNYGYTF
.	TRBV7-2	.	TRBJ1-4	TGTGCCAGCAGCTTAGCGCTAGTCAATATTGAAAAACTGTTTTTT	CASSLALVNIEKLFF
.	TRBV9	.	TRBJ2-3	TGTGCCAGCAGCGTAGAGGAAACGCAGTATTTT	CASSVEETQYF
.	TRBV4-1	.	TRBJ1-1	TGCGCCAGCAGCCAAGGTCGGGGGACTGAAGCTTTCTTT	CASSQGRGTEAFF